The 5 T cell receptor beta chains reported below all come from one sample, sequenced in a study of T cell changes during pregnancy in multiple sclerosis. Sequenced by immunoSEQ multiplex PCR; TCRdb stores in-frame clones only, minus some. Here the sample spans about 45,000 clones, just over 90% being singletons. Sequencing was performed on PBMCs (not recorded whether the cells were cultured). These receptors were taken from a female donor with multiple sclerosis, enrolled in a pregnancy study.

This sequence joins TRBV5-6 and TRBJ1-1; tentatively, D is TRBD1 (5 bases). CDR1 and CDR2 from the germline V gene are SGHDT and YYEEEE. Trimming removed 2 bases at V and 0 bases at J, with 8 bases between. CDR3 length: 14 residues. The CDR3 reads CASSFGHLNTEAFF. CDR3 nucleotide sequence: TGTGCCAGCAGCTTTGGACACCTGAACACTGAAGCTTTCTTT.

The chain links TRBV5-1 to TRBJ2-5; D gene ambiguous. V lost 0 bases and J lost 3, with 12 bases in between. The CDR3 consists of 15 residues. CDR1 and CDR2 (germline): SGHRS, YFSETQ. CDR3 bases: TGCGCCAGCAGCTTGGGACTCCAAGAGAAAGAGACCCAGTACTTC. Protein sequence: CASSLGLQEKETQYF.

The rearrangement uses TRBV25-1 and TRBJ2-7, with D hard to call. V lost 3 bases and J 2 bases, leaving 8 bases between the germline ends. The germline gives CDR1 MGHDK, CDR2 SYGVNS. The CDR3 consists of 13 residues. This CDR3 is CASSEQVTYEQYF. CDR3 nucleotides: TGTGCCAGCAGTGAGCAAGTGACCTACGAGCAGTACTTC.

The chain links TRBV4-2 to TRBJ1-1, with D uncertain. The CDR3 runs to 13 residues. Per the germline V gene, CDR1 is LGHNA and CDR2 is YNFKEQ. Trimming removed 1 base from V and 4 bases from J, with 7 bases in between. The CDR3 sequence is CASSQVRTTEAFF. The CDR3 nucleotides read TGTGCCAGCAGCCAAGTAAGGACCACTGAAGCTTTCTTT.

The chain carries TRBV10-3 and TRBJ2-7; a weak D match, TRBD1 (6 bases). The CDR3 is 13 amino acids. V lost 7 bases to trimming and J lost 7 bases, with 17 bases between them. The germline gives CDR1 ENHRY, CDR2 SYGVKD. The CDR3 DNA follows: TGTGCCATCACGGCAGGGGCCACCCGGGAGCAGTACTTC. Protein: CAITAGATREQYF.